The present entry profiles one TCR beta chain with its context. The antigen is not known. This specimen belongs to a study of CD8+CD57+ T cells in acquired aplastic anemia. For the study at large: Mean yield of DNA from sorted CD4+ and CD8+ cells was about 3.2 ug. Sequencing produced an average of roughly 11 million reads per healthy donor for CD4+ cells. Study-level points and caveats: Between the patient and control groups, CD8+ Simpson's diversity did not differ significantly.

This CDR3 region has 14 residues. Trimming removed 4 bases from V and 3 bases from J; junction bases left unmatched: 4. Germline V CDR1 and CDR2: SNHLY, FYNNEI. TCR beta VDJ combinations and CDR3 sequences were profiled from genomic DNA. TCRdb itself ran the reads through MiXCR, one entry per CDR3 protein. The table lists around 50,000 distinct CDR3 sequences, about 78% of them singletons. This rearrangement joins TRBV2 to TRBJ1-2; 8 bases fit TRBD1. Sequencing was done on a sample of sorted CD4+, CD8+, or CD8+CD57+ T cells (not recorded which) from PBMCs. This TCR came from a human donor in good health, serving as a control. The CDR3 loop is CASSADRVDYGYTF. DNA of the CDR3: TGTGCCAGCAGTGCGGACAGGGTGGACTATGGCTACACCTTC.